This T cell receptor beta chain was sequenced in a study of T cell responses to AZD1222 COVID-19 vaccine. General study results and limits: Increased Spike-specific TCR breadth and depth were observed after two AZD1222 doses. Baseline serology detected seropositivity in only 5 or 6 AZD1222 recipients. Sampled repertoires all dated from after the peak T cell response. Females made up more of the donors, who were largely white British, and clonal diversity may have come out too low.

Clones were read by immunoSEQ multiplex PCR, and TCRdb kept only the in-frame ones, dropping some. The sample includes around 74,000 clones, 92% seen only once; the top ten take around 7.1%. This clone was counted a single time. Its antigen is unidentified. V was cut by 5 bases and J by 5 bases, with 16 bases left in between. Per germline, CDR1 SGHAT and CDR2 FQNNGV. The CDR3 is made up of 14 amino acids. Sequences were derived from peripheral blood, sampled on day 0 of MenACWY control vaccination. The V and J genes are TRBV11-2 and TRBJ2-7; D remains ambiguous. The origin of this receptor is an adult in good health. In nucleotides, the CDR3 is TGTGCCAGCAGCCGCCGGGTCCTTGGCGACGAGCAGTACTTC. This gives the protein CASSRRVLGDEQYF.